Listed below are T cell receptor beta chains from one sample, sequenced in a study of beta chain features in type 1 diabetes. The assay was immunoSEQ multiplex PCR, and TCRdb's table has in-frame clones only and misses some. The table has hundreds of thousands of clones, around 15% seen once. Sequenced material: naive CD4+ T cells from blood. Receptors originate from a man between 18 and 35 years old with type 1 diabetes. Both conserved end residues are part of each CDR3. The D gene is left open where the match is weak. The listing skips clone size in some rows; elsewhere it reads once, few, many or a size class.

TRBV11-2	-	TRBJ2-7	-	TGTGCCAGTGAGGGCGCTAGAGCCTACGAGCAGTACTTC	CASEGARAYEQYF
TRBV7-8	-	TRBJ1-2	-	TGTGCCAGCAGCTTAGAGACGATATCTAACTATGGCTACACCTTC	CASSLETISNYGYTF
TRBV6-1	-	TRBJ1-2	-	TGTGCCAGCAGTGAATTAAGAATGGCCTACACCTTC	CASSELRMAYTF
TRBV2	-	TRBJ2-1	-	TGTGCCAGCCGATGGATTTACAATGAGCAGTTCTTC	CASRWIYNEQFF
TRBV14	TRBD1	TRBJ1-2	-	TGTGCCAGCAGCCAAGGGACAGGGGGTGGCTACACCTTC	CASSQGTGGGYTF
TRBV6-5	TRBD1	TRBJ2-7	-	TGTGCCAGCAGCCGACCCGGACAGGGTACCTACGAGCAGTACTTC	CASSRPGQGTYEQYF
TRBV11-2	-	TRBJ2-6	-	TGTGCCAGCAGATCTACAAGCTCTGGGGCCAACGTCCTGACTTTC	CASRSTSSGANVLTF
TRBV28	TRBD1	TRBJ2-7	few	TGTGCCAGCAGGTCCGGACAGGGAACCTACGAGCAGTACTTC	CASRSGQGTYEQYF
TRBV28	-	TRBJ2-5	few	TGTGCCAGCAGTTTAGGCGGAAGGGGGACCCAGTACTTC	CASSLGGRGTQYF
TRBV4-1	TRBD2	TRBJ2-5	few	TGCGCCAGCAGCCAAGATCGCGGGACTACGGGCCAAGAGACCCAGTACTTC	CASSQDRGTTGQETQYF
TRBV30	TRBD2	TRBJ2-1	few	TGTGCCCTCGGGAGGGGATACTACAATGAGCAGTTCTTC	CALGRGYYNEQFF
TRBV7-9	-	TRBJ1-2	few	TGTGCCAGCAGCTCCGAGACCGTTAACTATGGCTACACCTTC	CASSSETVNYGYTF
TRBV11-2	TRBD1	TRBJ2-7	-	TGTGCCAGCAGCTCCCACCCGGGACAGCTCTCCTACGAGCAGTACTTC	CASSSHPGQLSYEQYF
TRBV10-1	-	TRBJ2-1	-	TGCGCCAGCAGTGAAGGAGCGGTCGGGCAGTTCTTC	CASSEGAVGQFF
TRBV7-2	-	TRBJ2-1	few	TGTGCCAGCAGCCGTAGCAATGAGCAGTTCTTC	CASSRSNEQFF
TRBV18	-	TRBJ2-7	-	TGTGCCAGCTCACCACAGACAGCCGAGCAGTACTTC	CASSPQTAEQYF
TRBV30	-	TRBJ1-3	few	TGTGCCTGGAGTGTAGCAGGCGGTGGAAACACCATATATTTT	CAWSVAGGGNTIYF
TRBV6-5	TRBD2	TRBJ2-5	-	TGTGCCAGCAGTCCGACTAGCGGGGTTCAAGAGACCCAGTACTTC	CASSPTSGVQETQYF
TRBV10-3	TRBD1	TRBJ2-7	-	TGTGCCATCAGTGGGACAGGTTACGAGCAGTACTTC	CAISGTGYEQYF
TRBV9	TRBD1	TRBJ2-3	few	TGTGCCAGCAGCGTAGGGACAGGGGCTAGCACAGATACGCAGTATTTT	CASSVGTGASTDTQYF
TRBV6-4	-	TRBJ1-4	-	TGTGCCAGCGCGAATGAAAAACTGTTTTTT	CASANEKLFF
TRBV13	TRBD2	TRBJ2-3	-	TGTGCCAGCAGCCCCCCTTGGGGGGGGATCACAGATACGCAGTATTTT	CASSPPWGGITDTQYF
TRBV7-2	-	TRBJ1-1	-	TGTGCCAGCAGCTTAGCGCTTCGTACTGAAGCTTTCTTT	CASSLALRTEAFF
TRBV20-1	-	TRBJ2-5	few	TGCAGTGTTTTCACAACAAGTTCCCAGTACTTC	CSVFTTSSQYF
TRBV7-9	TRBD2	TRBJ2-5	-	TGTGCCAGCAGCACCACTAGCGGGGGGCAAGAGACCCAGTACTTC	CASSTTSGGQETQYF
TRBV9	-	TRBJ1-4	-	TGTGCCAGCAGCGGGGGACGGGGGCGTGCTGAAAAACTGTTTTTT	CASSGGRGRAEKLFF
TRBV6-5	-	TRBJ2-2	-	TGTGCCAGCAGTTACTCGGAGCTCCCCCTCCCCGGGGAGCTGTTTTTT	CASSYSELPLPGELFF
TRBV7-3	TRBD1	TRBJ2-5	-	TGTGCCAGCAGCTCAACAGGGGGAGAGACCCAGTACTTC	CASSSTGGETQYF
TRBV29-1	-	TRBJ1-2	-	TGCAGCGTTGGCGAGGGCGGACAAGCATATGGCTACACCTTC	CSVGEGGQAYGYTF
TRBV28	-	TRBJ2-7	-	TGTGCCAGCAGTTCTTTCAAGATCGAGCAGTACTTC	CASSSFKIEQYF
TRBV5-1	-	TRBJ2-7	-	TGCGCCAGCAGCCTTGCACCAGGGAGCTCCTACGAGCAGTACTTC	CASSLAPGSSYEQYF
TRBV4-2	-	TRBJ2-7	few	TGTGCCAGCAGCCAAGACGGGCAGGGGATGATATACGAGCAGTACTTC	CASSQDGQGMIYEQYF
TRBV6-1	TRBD1	TRBJ1-5	few	TGTGCCAGCAGACCCGGGACAGGCAATCAGCCCCAGCATTTT	CASRPGTGNQPQHF
TRBV9	TRBD1	TRBJ2-7	-	TGTGCCAGCAGCGCGACAGGGGACACCTACGAGCAGTACTTC	CASSATGDTYEQYF
TRBV6-1	TRBD1	TRBJ1-2	-	TGTGCCAGCAACCGGGACAGGGACTATGGCTACACCTTC	CASNRDRDYGYTF
TRBV9	TRBD2	TRBJ2-1	few	TGTGCCAGCAGCGTAGAGGGTAGCGGGGGGAAGCAGTTCTTC	CASSVEGSGGKQFF
TRBV7-9	-	TRBJ1-2	few	TGTGCCAGCAGCTTAGGGCAGGGACTCGACTATGGCTACACCTTC	CASSLGQGLDYGYTF
TRBV7-8	-	TRBJ1-4	-	TGTGCCAGCAGCTTATCTTCCGGGGGTGCTAATGAAAAACTGTTTTTT	CASSLSSGGANEKLFF
TRBV30	-	TRBJ1-1	-	TGTGCCTGGACTGGGCCCCTGAAGGCTTTCTTT	CAWTGPLKAFF
TRBV27	-	TRBJ1-1	-	TGTGCCAGCACCTCAATAGAAAGGCGCACTGAAGCTTTCTTT	CASTSIERRTEAFF
TRBV10-3	TRBD1	TRBJ1-2	-	TGTGCCATCAGGAACGTGACAGGGGAGCTTCGTGGCTACACCTTC	CAIRNVTGELRGYTF
TRBV14	TRBD1	TRBJ1-1	-	TGTGCCAGCAGCCAAGGAAGGACAGGGAACACTGAAGCTTTCTTT	CASSQGRTGNTEAFF